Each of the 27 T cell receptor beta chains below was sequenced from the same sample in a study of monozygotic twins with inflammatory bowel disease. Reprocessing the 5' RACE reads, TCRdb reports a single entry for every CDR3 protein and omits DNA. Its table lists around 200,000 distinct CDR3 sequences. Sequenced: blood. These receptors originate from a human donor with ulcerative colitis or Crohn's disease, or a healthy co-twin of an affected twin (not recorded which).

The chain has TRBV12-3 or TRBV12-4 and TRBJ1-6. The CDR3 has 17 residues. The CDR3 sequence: CASSFVSFPISNSPLHF.

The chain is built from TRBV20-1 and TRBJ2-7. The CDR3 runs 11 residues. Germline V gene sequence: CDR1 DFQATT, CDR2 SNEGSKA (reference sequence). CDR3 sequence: CSARSLYEQYF.

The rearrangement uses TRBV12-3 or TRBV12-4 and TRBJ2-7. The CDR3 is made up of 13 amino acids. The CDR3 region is CASSFYSSNEQYF.

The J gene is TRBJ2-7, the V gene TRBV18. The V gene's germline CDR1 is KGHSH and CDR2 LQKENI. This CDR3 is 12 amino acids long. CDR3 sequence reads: CASSQNSYEQYF.

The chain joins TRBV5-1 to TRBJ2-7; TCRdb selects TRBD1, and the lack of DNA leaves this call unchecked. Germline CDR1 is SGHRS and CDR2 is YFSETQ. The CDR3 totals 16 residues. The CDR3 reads CASSPFWGDTSYEQYF.

Here the CDR3 reads CASSLGGRGRATNEKLFF. V gene TRBV5-1 combines with J gene TRBJ1-4; TCRdb's D call of TRBD1 is untestable without DNA. The CDR3 sequence is 18 residues long. Germline loops: CDR1 SGHRS, CDR2 YFSETQ.

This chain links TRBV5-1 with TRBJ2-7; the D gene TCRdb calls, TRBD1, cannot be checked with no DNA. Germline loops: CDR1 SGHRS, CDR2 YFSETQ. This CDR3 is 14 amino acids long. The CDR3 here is CASSSSGTGYEQYF. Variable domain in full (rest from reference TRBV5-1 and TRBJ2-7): KAGVTQTPRYLIKTRGQQVTLSCSPISGHRSVSWYQQTPGQGLQFLFEYFSETQRNKGNFPGRFSGRQFSNSRSEMNVSTLELGDSALYLCASSSSGTGYEQYFGPGTRLTVT.

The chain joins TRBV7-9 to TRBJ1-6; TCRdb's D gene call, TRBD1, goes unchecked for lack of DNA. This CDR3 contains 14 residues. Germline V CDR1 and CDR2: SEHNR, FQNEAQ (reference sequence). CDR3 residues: CASSTGGFNSPLHF.

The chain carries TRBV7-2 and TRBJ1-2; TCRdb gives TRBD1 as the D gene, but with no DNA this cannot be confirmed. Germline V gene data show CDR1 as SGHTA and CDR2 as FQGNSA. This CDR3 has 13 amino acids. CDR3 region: CASSLTGREGYTF.

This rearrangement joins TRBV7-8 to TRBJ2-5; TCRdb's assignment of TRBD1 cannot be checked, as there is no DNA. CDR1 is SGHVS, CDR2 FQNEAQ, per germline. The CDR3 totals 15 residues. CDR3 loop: CASSLRPGQQETQYF.

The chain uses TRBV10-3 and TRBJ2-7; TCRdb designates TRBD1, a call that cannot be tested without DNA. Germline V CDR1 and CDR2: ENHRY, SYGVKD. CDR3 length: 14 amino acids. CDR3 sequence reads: CAIKPGQGFYEQYF.

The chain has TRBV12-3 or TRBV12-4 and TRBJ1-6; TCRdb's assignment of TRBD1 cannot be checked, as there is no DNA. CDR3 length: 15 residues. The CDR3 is CASSYRGQGGPPLHF.

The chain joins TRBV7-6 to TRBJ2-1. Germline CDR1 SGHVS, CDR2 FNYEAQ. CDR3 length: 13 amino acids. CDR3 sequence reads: CASSTRLDNEQFF.

CDR3: CASSLLEPRGAQYF. The J gene is TRBJ2-5, the V gene TRBV5-1; TCRdb indicates TRBD1, and absent DNA this call remains unverified. The germline V gene has CDR1 SGHRS and CDR2 YFSETQ. The CDR3 runs 14 residues.

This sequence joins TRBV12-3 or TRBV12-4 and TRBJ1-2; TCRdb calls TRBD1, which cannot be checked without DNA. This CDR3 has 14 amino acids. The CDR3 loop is CASSTRGQGHGYTF.

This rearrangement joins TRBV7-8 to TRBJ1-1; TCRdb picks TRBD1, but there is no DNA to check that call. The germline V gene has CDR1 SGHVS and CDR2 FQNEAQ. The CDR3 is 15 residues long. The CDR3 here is CASSLVAYRGREAFF.

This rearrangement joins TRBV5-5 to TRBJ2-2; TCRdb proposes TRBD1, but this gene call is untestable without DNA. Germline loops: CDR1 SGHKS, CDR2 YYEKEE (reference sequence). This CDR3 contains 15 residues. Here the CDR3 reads CASSSPTVNTGELFF.

CDR3: CSVVLDRATQPQHF. This chain uses TRBV29-1 with TRBJ1-5; TCRdb gives TRBD1 as the D gene, but with no DNA this cannot be confirmed. The germline V gene encodes CDR1 SQVTM and CDR2 ANQGSEA. CDR3 length: 14 residues.

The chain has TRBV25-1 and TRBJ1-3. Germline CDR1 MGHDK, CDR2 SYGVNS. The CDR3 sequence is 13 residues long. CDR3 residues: CASREGSRNTIYF.

The CDR3 sequence is CASSLGQRYQETQYF. V is TRBV5-1 and J is TRBJ2-5; absent DNA, TCRdb's TRBD1 call cannot be checked. Germline-derived CDR1 and CDR2 are SGHRS and YFSETQ. The CDR3 runs to 15 residues.

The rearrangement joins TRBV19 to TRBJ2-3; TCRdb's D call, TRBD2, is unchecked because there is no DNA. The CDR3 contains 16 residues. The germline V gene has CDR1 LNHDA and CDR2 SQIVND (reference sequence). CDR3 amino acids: CASSRAGISGTDTQYF.

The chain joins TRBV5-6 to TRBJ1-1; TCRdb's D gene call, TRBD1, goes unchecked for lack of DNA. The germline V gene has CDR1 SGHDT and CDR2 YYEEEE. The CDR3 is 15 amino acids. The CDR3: CASSFRDRGNTEAFF.

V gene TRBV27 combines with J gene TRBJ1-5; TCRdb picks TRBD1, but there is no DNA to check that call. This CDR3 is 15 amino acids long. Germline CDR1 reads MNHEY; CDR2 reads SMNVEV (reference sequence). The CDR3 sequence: CASRELGDSNQPQHF.

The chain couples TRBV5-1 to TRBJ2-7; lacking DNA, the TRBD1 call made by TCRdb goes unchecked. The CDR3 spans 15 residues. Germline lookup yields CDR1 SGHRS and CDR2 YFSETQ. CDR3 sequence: CASSAQPAGFDEQYF.

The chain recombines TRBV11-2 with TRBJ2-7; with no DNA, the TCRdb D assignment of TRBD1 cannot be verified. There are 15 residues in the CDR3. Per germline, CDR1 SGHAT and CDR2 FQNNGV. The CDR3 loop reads CASSPGDMRDYEQYF.

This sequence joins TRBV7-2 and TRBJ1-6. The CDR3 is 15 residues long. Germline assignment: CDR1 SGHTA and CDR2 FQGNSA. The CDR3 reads CASSSRFDGNSPLHF.

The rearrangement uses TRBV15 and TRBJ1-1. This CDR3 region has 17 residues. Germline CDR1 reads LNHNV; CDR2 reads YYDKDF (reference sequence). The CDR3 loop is CATSRVSGRGLKAEAFF.